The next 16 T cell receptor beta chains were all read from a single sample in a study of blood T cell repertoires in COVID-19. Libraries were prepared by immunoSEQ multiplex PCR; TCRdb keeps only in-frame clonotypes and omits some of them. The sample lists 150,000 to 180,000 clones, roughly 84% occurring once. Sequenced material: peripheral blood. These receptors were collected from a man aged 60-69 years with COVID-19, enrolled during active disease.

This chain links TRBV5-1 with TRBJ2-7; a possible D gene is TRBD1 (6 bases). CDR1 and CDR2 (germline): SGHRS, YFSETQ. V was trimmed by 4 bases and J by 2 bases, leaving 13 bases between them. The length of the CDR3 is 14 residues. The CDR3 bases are TGCGCCAGCAGCCTGCAACAGGGCACCTACGAGCAGTACTTC. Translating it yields CASSLQQGTYEQYF.

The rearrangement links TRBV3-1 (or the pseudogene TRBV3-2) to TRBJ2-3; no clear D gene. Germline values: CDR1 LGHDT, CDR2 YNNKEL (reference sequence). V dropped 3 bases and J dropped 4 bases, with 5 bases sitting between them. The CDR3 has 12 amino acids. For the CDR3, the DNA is TGTGCCAGCAGCCACATAGCAGATACGCAGTATTTT. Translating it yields CASSHIADTQYF.

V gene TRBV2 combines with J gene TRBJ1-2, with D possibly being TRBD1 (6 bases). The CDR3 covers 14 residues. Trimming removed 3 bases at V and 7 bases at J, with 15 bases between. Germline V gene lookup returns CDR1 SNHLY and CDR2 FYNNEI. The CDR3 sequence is CASSDSDSFSGYTF. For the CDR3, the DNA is TGTGCCAGCAGTGATTCGGACAGCTTTAGTGGCTACACCTTC.

CDR3 DNA: TGTGCCAGCAGGCACGAGGGCAGGAGCAATCAGCCCCAGCATTTT. This codes for CASRHEGRSNQPQHF. The rearrangement uses TRBV6-5 and TRBJ1-5; D is uncertain. Trimming stripped 6 bases from V and 1 base from J, with 13 bases between. The length of the CDR3 is 15 residues. Germline loops: CDR1 MNHEY, CDR2 SVGAGI.

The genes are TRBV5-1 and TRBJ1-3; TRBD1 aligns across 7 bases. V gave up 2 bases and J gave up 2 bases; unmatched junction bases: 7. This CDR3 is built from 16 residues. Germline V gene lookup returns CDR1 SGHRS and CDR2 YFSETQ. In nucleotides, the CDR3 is TGCGCCAGCAGCTTTGAATTAGGGACAGCTGGAAACACCATATATTTT. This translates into CASSFELGTAGNTIYF.

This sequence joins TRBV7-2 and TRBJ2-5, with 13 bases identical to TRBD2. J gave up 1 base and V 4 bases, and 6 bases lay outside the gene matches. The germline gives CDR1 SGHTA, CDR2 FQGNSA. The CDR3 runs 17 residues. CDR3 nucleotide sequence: TGTGCCAGCAGCTCCAAGGGACTAGCGGGGCCCCAAGAGACCCAGTACTTC. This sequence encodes CASSSKGLAGPQETQYF.

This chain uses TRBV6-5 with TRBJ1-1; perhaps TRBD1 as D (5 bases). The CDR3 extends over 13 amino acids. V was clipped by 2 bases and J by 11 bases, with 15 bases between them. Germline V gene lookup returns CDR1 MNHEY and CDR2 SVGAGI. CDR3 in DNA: TGTGCCAGCAGTTACAGGCCAGGGAGGGAGGCTTTCTTT. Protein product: CASSYRPGREAFF.

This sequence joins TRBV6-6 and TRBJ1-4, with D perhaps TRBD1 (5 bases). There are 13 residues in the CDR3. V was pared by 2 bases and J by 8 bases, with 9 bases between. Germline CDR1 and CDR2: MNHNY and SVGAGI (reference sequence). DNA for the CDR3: TGTGCCAGCAGTTACCAGGGAGGGGAAAAACTGTTTTTT. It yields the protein CASSYQGGEKLFF.

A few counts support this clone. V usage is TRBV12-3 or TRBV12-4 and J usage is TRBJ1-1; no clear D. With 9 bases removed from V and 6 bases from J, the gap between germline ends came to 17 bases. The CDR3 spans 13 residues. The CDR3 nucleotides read TGTGCCAGTACAGTCTCTACTGGCTCTGAAGCTTTCTTT. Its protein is CASTVSTGSEAFF.

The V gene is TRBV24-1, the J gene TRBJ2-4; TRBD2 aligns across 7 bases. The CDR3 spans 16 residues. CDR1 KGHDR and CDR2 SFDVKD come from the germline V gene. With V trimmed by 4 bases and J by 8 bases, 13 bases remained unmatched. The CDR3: CATSDVGGDADHIQYF. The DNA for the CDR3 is TGTGCCACCAGTGACGTGGGAGGGGACGCTGATCACATTCAGTACTTC.

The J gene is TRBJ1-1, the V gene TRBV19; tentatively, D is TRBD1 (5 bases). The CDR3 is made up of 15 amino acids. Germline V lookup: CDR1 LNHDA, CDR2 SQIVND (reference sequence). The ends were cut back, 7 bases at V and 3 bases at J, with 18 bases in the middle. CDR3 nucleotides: TGTGCCAGTATACCAGGGCCCCACAGGTACACTGAAGCTTTCTTT. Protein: CASIPGPHRYTEAFF. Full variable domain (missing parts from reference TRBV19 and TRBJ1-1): DGGITQSPKYLFRKEGQNVTLSCEQNLNHDAMYWYRQDPGQGLRLIYYSQIVNDFQKGDIAEGYSVSREKKESFPLTVTSAQKNPTAFYLCASIPGPHRYTEAFFGQGTRLTVV.

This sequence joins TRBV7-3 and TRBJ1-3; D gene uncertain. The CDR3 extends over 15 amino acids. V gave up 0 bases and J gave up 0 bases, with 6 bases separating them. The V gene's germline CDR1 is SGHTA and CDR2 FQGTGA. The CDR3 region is CASSLTHSSGNTIYF. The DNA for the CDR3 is TGTGCCAGCAGCTTAACGCACAGCTCTGGAAACACCATATATTTT.

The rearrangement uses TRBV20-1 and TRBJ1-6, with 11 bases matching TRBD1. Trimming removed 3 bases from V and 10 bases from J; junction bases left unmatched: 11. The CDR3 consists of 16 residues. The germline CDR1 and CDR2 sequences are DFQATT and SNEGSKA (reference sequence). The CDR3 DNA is TGCAGTGCTAGTCTGTTTGGGACAGGGGGTTTCTCACCCCTCCACTTT. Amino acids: CSASLFGTGGFSPLHF.

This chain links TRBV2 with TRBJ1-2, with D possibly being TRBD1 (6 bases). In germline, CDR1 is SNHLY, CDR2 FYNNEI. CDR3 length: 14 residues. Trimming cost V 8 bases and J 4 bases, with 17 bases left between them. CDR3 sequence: CASGERQDTYGYTF. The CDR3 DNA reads TGTGCCAGCGGAGAACGACAGGATACCTATGGCTACACCTTC.

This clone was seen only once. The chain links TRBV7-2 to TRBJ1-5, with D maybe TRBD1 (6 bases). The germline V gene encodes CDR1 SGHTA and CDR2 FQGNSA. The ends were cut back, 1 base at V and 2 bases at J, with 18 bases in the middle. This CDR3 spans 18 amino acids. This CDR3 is CASSLGYAGGEGNQPQHF. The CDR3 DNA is TGTGCCAGCAGCTTAGGGTACGCGGGGGGCGAGGGCAATCAGCCCCAGCATTTT.

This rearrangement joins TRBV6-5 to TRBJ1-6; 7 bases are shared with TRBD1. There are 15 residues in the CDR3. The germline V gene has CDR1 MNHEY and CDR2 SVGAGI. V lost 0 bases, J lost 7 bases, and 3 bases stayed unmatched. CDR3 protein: CASSYSGTVNSPLHF. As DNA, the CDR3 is TGTGCCAGCAGTTACTCCGGGACAGTCAATTCACCCCTCCACTTT.